This is a list of T cell receptor beta chains from one sample in a study of Graves' ophthalmopathy and Graves' hyperthyroidism. TCRdb passed the multiplex PCR reads through MiXCR, listing each CDR3 protein once. Of hundreds of thousands of distinct CDR3 sequences listed, about a fifth were seen once; the top ten hold approximately 7.7%. Specimen: peripheral blood. The receptor set was obtained from a woman aged 18-35 years with stable Graves' hyperthyroidism. Some clones in this sample may be carry-over from other donors' samples. Each CDR3 is given with its conserved first and last residue. D genes are given only for firm matches. Expanded clones get a size class; other rows say once, few or many, or leave the size out.

v_call: TRBV5-1; d_call: TRBD1; j_call: TRBJ2-5; clone_size: few; cdr3_aa: CASSPGQPGETQYF; cdr3_nt: TGCGCCAGCAGCCCGGGACAGCCTGGGGAGACCCAGTACTTC
v_call: TRBV10-1; d_call: TRBD1; j_call: TRBJ1-1; clone_size: many; cdr3_aa: CASSEGTAGAFF; cdr3_nt: TGCGCCAGCAGTGAGGGGACAGCTGGGGCTTTCTTT
v_call: TRBV6-4; d_call: NA; j_call: TRBJ2-2; clone_size: NA; cdr3_aa: CASRPEGGGSTGELFF; cdr3_nt: TGTGCCAGCAGACCCGAAGGGGGGGGGTCCACCGGGGAGCTGTTTTTT
v_call: TRBV7-9; d_call: NA; j_call: TRBJ2-7; clone_size: many; cdr3_aa: CASSRGQTSYEQYF; cdr3_nt: TGTGCCAGCAGCCGTGGACAGACCTCCTACGAGCAGTACTTC
v_call: TRBV28; d_call: NA; j_call: TRBJ1-2; clone_size: many; cdr3_aa: CASSLFRQASYGYTF; cdr3_nt: TGTGCCAGCAGTTTATTCCGACAGGCTTCGTATGGCTACACCTTC
v_call: TRBV9; d_call: NA; j_call: TRBJ2-2; clone_size: many; cdr3_aa: CASSASPGELFF; cdr3_nt: TGTGCCAGCAGCGCGAGTCCCGGGGAGCTGTTTTTT
v_call: TRBV27; d_call: TRBD1; j_call: TRBJ2-7; clone_size: NA; cdr3_aa: CASSAYRGKGYEQYF; cdr3_nt: TGTGCCAGCAGTGCCTACAGGGGTAAAGGCTACGAGCAGTACTTC
v_call: TRBV7-2; d_call: NA; j_call: TRBJ2-7; clone_size: NA; cdr3_aa: CASSRDFLYEQYF; cdr3_nt: TGTGCCAGCAGCCGGGACTTCCTCTACGAGCAGTACTTC
v_call: TRBV6-1; d_call: TRBD1; j_call: TRBJ1-5; clone_size: many; cdr3_aa: CASDRGTYSNQPQHF; cdr3_nt: TGTGCCAGCGACAGGGGAACGTATAGCAATCAGCCCCAGCATTTT
v_call: TRBV30; d_call: NA; j_call: TRBJ1-5; clone_size: NA; cdr3_aa: CASTGYGNQPQHF; cdr3_nt: TGTGCCTCCACAGGGTATGGGAATCAGCCCCAGCATTTT
v_call: TRBV5-1; d_call: TRBD1; j_call: TRBJ2-5; clone_size: many; cdr3_aa: CASSTIKPGTGGQETQYF; cdr3_nt: TGCGCCAGCAGCACCATCAAGCCCGGGACAGGGGGACAAGAGACCCAGTACTTC
v_call: TRBV7-3; d_call: NA; j_call: TRBJ2-7; clone_size: many; cdr3_aa: CASSLNQQGQQYF; cdr3_nt: TGTGCCAGCAGCTTAAATCAACAGGGCCAGCAGTACTTC
v_call: TRBV10-3; d_call: TRBD2; j_call: TRBJ2-7; clone_size: NA; cdr3_aa: CAISGGGAYEQYF; cdr3_nt: TGTGCCATCAGTGGCGGGGGGGCGTACGAGCAGTACTTC
v_call: TRBV6-2/TRBV6-3; d_call: TRBD1; j_call: TRBJ1-2; clone_size: many; cdr3_aa: CASRRRTGSYGYTF; cdr3_nt: TGTGCCAGCAGACGACGGACAGGGTCTTATGGCTACACCTTC
v_call: TRBV12-3/TRBV12-4; d_call: TRBD1; j_call: TRBJ2-7; clone_size: many; cdr3_aa: CASSLALGGQGLGLNYEQYF; cdr3_nt: TGTGCCAGCAGTTTAGCGCTAGGCGGACAGGGGCTGGGGCTAAACTACGAGCAGTACTTC
v_call: TRBV6-2/TRBV6-3; d_call: NA; j_call: TRBJ1-1; clone_size: NA; cdr3_aa: CASGDGEAFF; cdr3_nt: TGTGCCAGCGGGGACGGTGAAGCTTTCTTT
v_call: TRBV12-3/TRBV12-4; d_call: NA; j_call: TRBJ1-1; clone_size: NA; cdr3_aa: CASSLNTDTEAFF; cdr3_nt: TGTGCCAGCAGTTTAAACACCGACACTGAAGCTTTCTTT
v_call: TRBV6-5; d_call: NA; j_call: TRBJ2-5; clone_size: NA; cdr3_aa: CASSYGQSSETQYF; cdr3_nt: TGTGCCAGCAGTTACGGACAGTCTTCAGAGACCCAGTACTTC
v_call: TRBV12-3/TRBV12-4; d_call: TRBD1; j_call: TRBJ1-2; clone_size: many; cdr3_aa: CASSSPGTGHYGYTF; cdr3_nt: TGTGCCAGCAGTAGCCCCGGGACAGGTCACTATGGCTACACCTTC
v_call: TRBV5-1; d_call: NA; j_call: TRBJ1-5; clone_size: NA; cdr3_aa: CASILNQPQHF; cdr3_nt: TGCGCCAGCATCCTCAATCAGCCCCAGCATTTT
v_call: TRBV27; d_call: NA; j_call: TRBJ2-5; clone_size: NA; cdr3_aa: CASSLETDQETQYF; cdr3_nt: TGTGCCAGCAGTTTGGAGACAGACCAAGAGACCCAGTACTTC
v_call: TRBV6-2/TRBV6-3; d_call: NA; j_call: TRBJ2-5; clone_size: NA; cdr3_aa: CATGGETQYF; cdr3_nt: TGTGCCACCGGGGGCGAGACCCAGTACTTC
v_call: TRBV6-5; d_call: TRBD1; j_call: TRBJ1-2; clone_size: many; cdr3_aa: CASSYSTGQGASGYTF; cdr3_nt: TGTGCCAGCAGTTACTCCACGGGACAGGGGGCTTCAGGCTACACCTTC
v_call: TRBV18; d_call: NA; j_call: TRBJ1-1; clone_size: few; cdr3_aa: CASSPGADLNTEAFF; cdr3_nt: TGTGCCAGCTCACCAGGGGCGGACTTGAACACTGAAGCTTTCTTT
v_call: TRBV6-1; d_call: TRBD2; j_call: TRBJ2-2; clone_size: few; cdr3_aa: CASSPGGGVTGELFF; cdr3_nt: TGTGCCAGCAGCCCGGGGGGGGGTGTTACCGGGGAGCTGTTTTTT
v_call: TRBV6-1; d_call: NA; j_call: TRBJ1-1; clone_size: many; cdr3_aa: CASRGVFTEAFF; cdr3_nt: TGTGCCAGCAGAGGGGTATTCACTGAAGCTTTCTTT
v_call: TRBV4-1; d_call: TRBD2; j_call: TRBJ2-7; clone_size: many; cdr3_aa: CASSGASPGRYLYEQYF; cdr3_nt: TGCGCCAGCAGCGGAGCGTCCCCCGGGAGGTATCTCTACGAGCAGTACTTC
v_call: TRBV20-1; d_call: NA; j_call: TRBJ1-1; clone_size: NA; cdr3_aa: CSARTGWSTEAFF; cdr3_nt: TGCAGTGCTAGAACAGGGTGGAGCACTGAAGCTTTCTTT
v_call: TRBV2; d_call: NA; j_call: TRBJ1-5; clone_size: NA; cdr3_aa: CASSADHDSFRRYSNQPQHF; cdr3_nt: TGTGCCAGCAGTGCTGACCACGACTCATTCAGGAGATATAGCAATCAGCCCCAGCATTTT
v_call: TRBV6-5; d_call: NA; j_call: TRBJ1-5; clone_size: NA; cdr3_aa: CASSSLRANQPQHF; cdr3_nt: TGTGCCAGCAGTTCCCTTAGGGCAAATCAGCCCCAGCATTTT
v_call: TRBV6-5; d_call: TRBD2; j_call: TRBJ2-2; clone_size: NA; cdr3_aa: CASSFLAGGPVGELFF; cdr3_nt: TGTGCCAGCAGTTTTTTAGCGGGAGGGCCTGTCGGGGAGCTGTTTTTT
v_call: TRBV12-3/TRBV12-4; d_call: TRBD2; j_call: TRBJ2-7; clone_size: NA; cdr3_aa: CASSSPGLGAYEQYF; cdr3_nt: TGTGCCAGCAGTTCCCCCGGACTAGGCGCCTACGAGCAGTACTTC
v_call: TRBV6-1; d_call: TRBD1; j_call: TRBJ1-3; clone_size: many; cdr3_aa: CASRTGDGNTIYF; cdr3_nt: TGTGCCAGCAGGACAGGGGATGGAAACACCATATATTTT
v_call: TRBV4-1; d_call: NA; j_call: TRBJ1-2; clone_size: many; cdr3_aa: CASSLTIRAEDIGYTF; cdr3_nt: TGCGCCAGCAGCCTTACAATCAGGGCTGAGGATATCGGCTACACCTTC
v_call: TRBV12-3/TRBV12-4; d_call: NA; j_call: TRBJ1-2; clone_size: many; cdr3_aa: CASSLTVSYGYTF; cdr3_nt: TGTGCCAGCAGTTTAACAGTATCCTATGGCTACACCTTC
v_call: TRBV12-3/TRBV12-4; d_call: NA; j_call: TRBJ1-1; clone_size: many; cdr3_aa: CASSLLGGSEAFF; cdr3_nt: TGTGCCAGCAGTCTACTAGGGGGAAGTGAAGCTTTCTTT
v_call: TRBV7-2; d_call: TRBD1; j_call: TRBJ1-2; clone_size: many; cdr3_aa: CASSFPDREHDGYTF; cdr3_nt: TGTGCCAGCAGCTTCCCGGACAGGGAGCATGATGGCTACACCTTC
v_call: TRBV20-1; d_call: TRBD1; j_call: TRBJ1-2; clone_size: many; cdr3_aa: CSAEGTGGYGYTF; cdr3_nt: TGCAGTGCCGAAGGGACAGGGGGCTATGGCTACACCTTC
v_call: TRBV6-4; d_call: TRBD1; j_call: TRBJ1-2; clone_size: many; cdr3_aa: CASRRNGQGNYGYTF; cdr3_nt: TGTGCCAGCAGACGAAATGGACAGGGAAACTATGGCTACACCTTC
v_call: TRBV19; d_call: NA; j_call: TRBJ1-1; clone_size: NA; cdr3_aa: CASSLGTRAFF; cdr3_nt: TGTGCCAGTAGTCTCGGGACAAGGGCTTTCTTT
v_call: TRBV5-6; d_call: NA; j_call: TRBJ1-5; clone_size: many; cdr3_aa: CASSVTTGIRNQPQHF; cdr3_nt: TGTGCCAGCAGCGTAACAACAGGGATTCGCAATCAGCCCCAGCATTTT
v_call: TRBV10-3; d_call: NA; j_call: TRBJ1-2; clone_size: many; cdr3_aa: CAISRDRNYGYTF; cdr3_nt: TGTGCCATCAGCCGTGACAGGAACTATGGCTACACCTTC
v_call: TRBV19; d_call: NA; j_call: TRBJ2-4; clone_size: NA; cdr3_aa: CASSAEGRLAKNIQYF; cdr3_nt: TGTGCCAGTAGTGCGGAGGGTCGGTTAGCCAAAAACATTCAGTACTTC
v_call: TRBV20-1; d_call: NA; j_call: TRBJ1-6; clone_size: many; cdr3_aa: CSAKFRQLSSYNSPLHF; cdr3_nt: TGCAGTGCTAAGTTTAGGCAGTTGAGCTCCTATAATTCACCCCTCCACTTT
v_call: TRBV5-1; d_call: TRBD1; j_call: TRBJ1-2; clone_size: many; cdr3_aa: CASSSATGGFAGYTF; cdr3_nt: TGCGCCAGCAGCTCGGCGACAGGGGGCTTTGCTGGCTACACCTTC
v_call: TRBV6-5; d_call: NA; j_call: TRBJ1-2; clone_size: NA; cdr3_aa: CASSLALSLYGYTF; cdr3_nt: TGTGCCAGCAGCTTAGCCCTTAGTCTCTATGGCTACACCTTC
v_call: TRBV14; d_call: NA; j_call: TRBJ2-7; clone_size: many; cdr3_aa: CASSQDRRIGHSYEQYF; cdr3_nt: TGTGCCAGCAGCCAAGATCGCAGAATCGGACACTCCTACGAGCAGTACTTC
v_call: TRBV6-5; d_call: NA; j_call: TRBJ1-6; clone_size: NA; cdr3_aa: CASSYSGGAAGNNSPLHF; cdr3_nt: TGTGCCAGCAGTTACTCGGGGGGGGCGGCAGGGAATAATTCACCCCTCCACTTT